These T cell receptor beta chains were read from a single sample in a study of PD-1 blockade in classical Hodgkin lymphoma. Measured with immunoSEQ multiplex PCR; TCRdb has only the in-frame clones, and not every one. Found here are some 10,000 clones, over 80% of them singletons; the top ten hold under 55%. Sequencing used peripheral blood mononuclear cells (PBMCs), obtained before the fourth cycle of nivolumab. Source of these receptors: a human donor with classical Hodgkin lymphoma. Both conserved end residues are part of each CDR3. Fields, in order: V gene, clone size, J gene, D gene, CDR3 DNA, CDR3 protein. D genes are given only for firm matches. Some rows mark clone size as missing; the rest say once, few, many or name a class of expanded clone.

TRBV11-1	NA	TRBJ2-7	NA	TGTGCCAGCAGCTTAGGTTACGGAGCCTACGAGCAGTACTTC	CASSLGYGAYEQYF
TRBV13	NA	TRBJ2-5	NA	TGTGCCAGCAGCTTAGAGGTGGAGACCCAGTACTTC	CASSLEVETQYF
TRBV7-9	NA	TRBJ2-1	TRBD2	TGTGCCAGCAGCACCCTAGCGGGACCGGAGCAGTTCTTC	CASSTLAGPEQFF
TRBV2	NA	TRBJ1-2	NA	TGTGCCAGCAGTATGACACTCCTTGAGGATGGCTACACCTTC	CASSMTLLEDGYTF
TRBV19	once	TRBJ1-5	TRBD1	TGTGCCAGTAGAACCGGGACAGGGGGCTATCAGCCCCAGCATTTT	CASRTGTGGYQPQHF
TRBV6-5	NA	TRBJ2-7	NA	TGTGCCAGCAGTTGGGGGGGGACAAGCCCTGAGCAGTACTTC	CASSWGGTSPEQYF
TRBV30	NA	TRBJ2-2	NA	TGTGCCTGGAGTCACGCCGTCGGGGAGCTGTTTTTT	CAWSHAVGELFF
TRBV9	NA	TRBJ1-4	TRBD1	TGTGCCAGCAGCGTTCAGGCCACAGGGGATGAAAAACTGTTTTTT	CASSVQATGDEKLFF
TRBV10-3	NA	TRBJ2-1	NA	TGTGCCATCAGTGAGGGACACTCGAGCTCCTACAATGAGCAGTTCTTC	CAISEGHSSSYNEQFF
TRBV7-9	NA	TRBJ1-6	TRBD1	TGTGCCAGCACCGGGGACAGACTCTATAATTCACCCCTCCACTTT	CASTGDRLYNSPLHF
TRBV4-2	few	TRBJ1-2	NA	TGTGCCAGCAGCCAAGTCGGGTATTATGGCTACACCTTC	CASSQVGYYGYTF
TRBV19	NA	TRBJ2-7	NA	TGTGCCAGCAAATTCGGGGACGCCGGCTCCTACGAGCAGTACTTC	CASKFGDAGSYEQYF
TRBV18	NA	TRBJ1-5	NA	TGTGCCAGCTCACCACCCTCAGGTTATAGCAATCAGCCCCAGCATTTT	CASSPPSGYSNQPQHF
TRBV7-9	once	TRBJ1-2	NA	TGTGCCAGCAGCTCGACCGGCGCCCGGTCCTATGGCTACACCTTC	CASSSTGARSYGYTF
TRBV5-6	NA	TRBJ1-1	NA	TGTGCCAGCAGCTTAGGGGGGGAAGCTTTCTTT	CASSLGGEAFF
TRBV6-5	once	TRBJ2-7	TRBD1	TGTGCCAGCAGTTGGACAGGGGCCTACGAGCAGTACTTC	CASSWTGAYEQYF
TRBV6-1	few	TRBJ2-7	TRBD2	TGTGCCAGCAGCGGGGACGGGGGGGCCTCGTACGAGCAGTACTTC	CASSGDGGASYEQYF
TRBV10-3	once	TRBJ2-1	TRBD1	TGTGCCATCAGCCCAGGGCAGGGGGCCTTCAATGAGCAGTTCTTC	CAISPGQGAFNEQFF
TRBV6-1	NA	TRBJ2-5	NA	TGTGCCAGCAGTCCTCTGAGGGGGAGGTGGGAGACCCAGTACTTC	CASSPLRGRWETQYF
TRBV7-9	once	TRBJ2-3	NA	TGTGCCAGCAGCTTAGGAGGCCCCTTGGAGGCAGATACGCAGTATTTT	CASSLGGPLEADTQYF
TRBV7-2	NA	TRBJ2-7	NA	TGTGCCAGCAGCACGGGCCCAACCTACGAGCAGTACTTC	CASSTGPTYEQYF
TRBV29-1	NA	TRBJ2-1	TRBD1	TGCAGCGTCCTTACCGGGACAGGGAACTCCTACAATGAGCAGTTCTTC	CSVLTGTGNSYNEQFF
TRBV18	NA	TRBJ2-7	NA	TGTGCCAGCTCACCACTTCCGACTAGACGCCCCTACGAGCAGTACTTC	CASSPLPTRRPYEQYF
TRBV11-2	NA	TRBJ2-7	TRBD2	TGTGCCAGCAGCTTAGTCGGGACTAGCTGGGACTCCTACGAGCAGTACTTC	CASSLVGTSWDSYEQYF
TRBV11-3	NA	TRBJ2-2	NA	TGTGCCAGCAGTAAAGGGGGAGCGAACACCGGGGAGCTGTTTTTT	CASSKGGANTGELFF
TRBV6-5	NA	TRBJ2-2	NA	TGTGCCAGCAGTTACTGGGGCCCTAACACCGGGGAGCTGTTTTTT	CASSYWGPNTGELFF
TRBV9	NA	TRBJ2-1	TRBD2	TGTGCCAGCAGCGTACGAAGCGGGAGTTTGTGGAATGAGCAGTTCTTC	CASSVRSGSLWNEQFF
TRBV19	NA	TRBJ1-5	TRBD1	TGTGCCAGGGCCGGACAGGGAGTCCATCAGCCCCAGCATTTT	CARAGQGVHQPQHF
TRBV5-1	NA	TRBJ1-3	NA	TGCGCCAGCGGGGTTTCAGCCGGCAAAGGAAACACCATATATTTT	CASGVSAGKGNTIYF
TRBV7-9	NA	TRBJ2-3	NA	TGTGCCAGCAGCAACCAAGATACGCAGTATTTT	CASSNQDTQYF
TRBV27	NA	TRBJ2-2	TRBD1	TGTGCCAGCACCCACCGACAGGGGTGGAACACCGGGGAGCTGTTTTTT	CASTHRQGWNTGELFF
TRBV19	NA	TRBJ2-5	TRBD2	TGTGCCAGTAGTATACAGACGGGACTAGCGGGGGGCAACCAAGAGACCCAGTACTTC	CASSIQTGLAGGNQETQYF
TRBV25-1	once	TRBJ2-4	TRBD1	TGTGCCAGCAGTGAATCACCAGACAGGGGAAACATTCAGTACTTC	CASSESPDRGNIQYF
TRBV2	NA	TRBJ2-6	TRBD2	TGTGCCAGCAGTCCTCTCCCAGCGGGGGCATACTCTGGGGCCAACGTCCTGACTTTC	CASSPLPAGAYSGANVLTF
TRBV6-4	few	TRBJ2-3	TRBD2	TGTGCCAGCAGTGACTCCAGCGGGGTCACAGATACGCAGTATTTT	CASSDSSGVTDTQYF
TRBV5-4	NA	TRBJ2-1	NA	TGTGCCAGCAGCTCCCTGGACGGACAATACAATGAGCAGTTCTTC	CASSSLDGQYNEQFF
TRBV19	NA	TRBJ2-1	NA	TGTGCCAGTACCCCCCGGGAGGGGGCTACTTACAATGAGCAGTTCTTC	CASTPREGATYNEQFF
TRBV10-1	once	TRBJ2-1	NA	TGCGCCAGCAGTGGACAGCTTCGAAATGAGCAGTTCTTC	CASSGQLRNEQFF
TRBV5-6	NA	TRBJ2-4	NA	TGTGCCAGCAGCTTGGGCCACCCAGCCAAAAACATTCAGTACTTC	CASSLGHPAKNIQYF
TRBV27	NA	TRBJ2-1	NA	TGTGCCAGCGGCCGGCTCAATGAGCAGTTCTTC	CASGRLNEQFF
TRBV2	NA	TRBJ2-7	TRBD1	TGTGCCAGCAGAAACGACAGGGCCTACGAGCAGTACTTC	CASRNDRAYEQYF
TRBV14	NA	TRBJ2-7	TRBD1	TGTGCCAGCAGCCAATACCCGGGACAGGGAGTAGGTGGCGAGCAGTACTTC	CASSQYPGQGVGGEQYF
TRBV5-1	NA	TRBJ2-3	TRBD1	TGCGCCAGCAGCTTTACAATTCGGACAGGGACACCCCGGACAGATACGCAGTATTTT	CASSFTIRTGTPRTDTQYF
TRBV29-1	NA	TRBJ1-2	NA	TGCAGCGTTAGGGCCAAGGGGTATGGCTACACCTTC	CSVRAKGYGYTF
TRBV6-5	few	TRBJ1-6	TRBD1	TGTGCCAGCAGCTCAGACAGGGGAGGGTCGCCCCTCCACTTT	CASSSDRGGSPLHF
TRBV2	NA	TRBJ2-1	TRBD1	TGTGCCAGCAGCGATTCCGGGACAGGGGGCTGGAATGAGCAGTTCTTC	CASSDSGTGGWNEQFF
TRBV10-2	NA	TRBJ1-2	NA	TGCGCCAGCCGGTCTCAAGGGGGGCTCGGCTATGGCTACACCTTC	CASRSQGGLGYGYTF
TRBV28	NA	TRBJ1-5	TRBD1	TGTGCCAGCAGTTTGGGCCCGGGACAGGGAATTGTTCAGCCCCAGCATTTT	CASSLGPGQGIVQPQHF
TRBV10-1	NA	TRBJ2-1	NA	TGCGCCAGCAGTGAGTCTAGGGGGGGCCCCTACAATGAGCAGTTCTTC	CASSESRGGPYNEQFF
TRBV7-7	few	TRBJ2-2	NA	TGTGCTAGCAGCTTAAACATCAACACCGGGGAGCTGTTTTTT	CASSLNINTGELFF
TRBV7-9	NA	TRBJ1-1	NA	TGTGCCAGCACCCCCAGGGGTATGGCTTTCTTT	CASTPRGMAFF